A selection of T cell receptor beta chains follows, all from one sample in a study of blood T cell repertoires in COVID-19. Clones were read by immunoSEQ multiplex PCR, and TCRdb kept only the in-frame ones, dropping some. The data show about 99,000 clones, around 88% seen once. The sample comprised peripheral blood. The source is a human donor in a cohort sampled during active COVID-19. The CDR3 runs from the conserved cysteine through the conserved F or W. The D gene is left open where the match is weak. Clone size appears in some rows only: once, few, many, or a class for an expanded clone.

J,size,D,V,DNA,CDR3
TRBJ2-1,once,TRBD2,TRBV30,TGTGCCTGGAAGGGGTTTACTAGCGGGAGTAATGTCCTGGGTGAGCAGTTCTTC,CAWKGFTSGSNVLGEQFF
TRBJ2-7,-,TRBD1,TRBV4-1,TGCGCCAGCAGCCAACCCACCGCCGGGACAGGGGTACGGTACTTC,CASSQPTAGTGVRYF
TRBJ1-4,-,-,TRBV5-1,TGCGCCAGCAGCCTCAGGGCCACTAATGAAAAACTGTTTTTT,CASSLRATNEKLFF
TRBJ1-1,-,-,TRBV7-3,TGTGCCAGCAGCTTTTCAGGCCAGAACACTGAAGCTTTCTTT,CASSFSGQNTEAFF
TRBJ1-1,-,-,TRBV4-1,TGCGCCAGCAGCCACCGGACAGTGAACACTGAAGCTTTCTTT,CASSHRTVNTEAFF
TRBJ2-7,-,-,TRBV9,TGTGCCAGCAGCGTAGGGCAGGGTAGGCACGAGCAGTACTTC,CASSVGQGRHEQYF
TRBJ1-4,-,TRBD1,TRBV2,TGTGCCAGCAGTGACGGACAGGGGGATGAAAAACTGTTTTTT,CASSDGQGDEKLFF
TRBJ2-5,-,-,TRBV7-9,TGTGCCAGCATGAGTCAGGGATTAGGGACCCAGTACTTC,CASMSQGLGTQYF
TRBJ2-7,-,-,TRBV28,TGTGCCAGCTTATCAGGGGGGCGAGAGCAGTACTTC,CASLSGGREQYF
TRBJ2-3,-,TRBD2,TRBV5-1,TGCGCCAGCGCGGGGGGGACTAGCACAGATACGCAGTATTTT,CASAGGTSTDTQYF
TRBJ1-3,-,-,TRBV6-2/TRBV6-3,TGTGCCAGCAGCTCAAACTCTGGAAACACCATATATTTT,CASSSNSGNTIYF
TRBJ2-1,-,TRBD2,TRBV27,TGTGCCAGCAGTTGGGTGGGGACTAGCGGGTCTTCCTACAATGAGCAGTTCTTC,CASSWVGTSGSSYNEQFF
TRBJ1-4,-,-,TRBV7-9,TGTGCCAGCAGCCCGGGGAAGAGGGAAAAACTGTTTTTT,CASSPGKREKLFF
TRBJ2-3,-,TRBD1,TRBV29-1,TGCAGCGTGGGGGGACAGGCAGATACGCAGTATTTT,CSVGGQADTQYF
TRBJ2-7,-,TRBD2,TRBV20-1,TGCAGTGCTAGTAGGCAGCGGGAGTTTTATGAGCAGTACTTC,CSASRQREFYEQYF
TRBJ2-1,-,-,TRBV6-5,TGTGCCAGCGAGACCGGGGGCAATGAGCAGTTCTTC,CASETGGNEQFF
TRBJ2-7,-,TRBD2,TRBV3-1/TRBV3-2,TGTGCCAGCAGCCTAGAAGGGACTAACCACTACGAGCAGTACTTC,CASSLEGTNHYEQYF
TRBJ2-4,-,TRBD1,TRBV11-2,TGTGCCAGCACCAAGAGGGGCCAGGGGGAAAACATTCAGTACTTC,CASTKRGQGENIQYF
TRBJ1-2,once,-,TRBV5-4,TGTGCCAGCAGCTTGGAAACCCAGGCCCTTCTCTATGGCTACACCTTC,CASSLETQALLYGYTF
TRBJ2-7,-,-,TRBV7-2,TGTGCCAGCAGCTTACGACTATCCGCGGTCCACGAGCAGTACTTC,CASSLRLSAVHEQYF
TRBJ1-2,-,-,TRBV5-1,TGCGCCAGCAGCTTGAAGGCAGGGTCCGTATTTAACTATGGCTACACCTTC,CASSLKAGSVFNYGYTF
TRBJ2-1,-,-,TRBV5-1,TGCGCCAGCAGCCCCAGCCCGCTAGGGGGAGAGCAGTTCTTC,CASSPSPLGGEQFF
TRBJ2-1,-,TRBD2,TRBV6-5,TGTGCCAGCAGAGATAATTTGGGGGGGAACAATGAGCAGTTCTTC,CASRDNLGGNNEQFF
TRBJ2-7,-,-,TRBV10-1,TGCGCCCCAGAGGTCACCTACGAGCAGTACTTC,CAPEVTYEQYF
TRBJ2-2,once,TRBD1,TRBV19,TGTGCCAGTAGGCCGGACAGGGAAAACACCGGGGAGCTGTTTTTT,CASRPDRENTGELFF
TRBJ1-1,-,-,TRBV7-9,TGTGCCAGCAGCCCGAGTTGGGCTGTAGCTGAAGCTTTCTTT,CASSPSWAVAEAFF
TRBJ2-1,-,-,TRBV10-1,TGCGCCAGCAGTGGAAGGGGGATTGAGCAGTTCTTC,CASSGRGIEQFF
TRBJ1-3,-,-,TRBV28,TGTGCCAGCAGTTTGGCGGGGACGGGCTCTGGAAACACCATATATTTT,CASSLAGTGSGNTIYF
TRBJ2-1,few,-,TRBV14,TGTGCCAGCAGCCGGGGAGAGTGGAATGAGCAGTTCTTC,CASSRGEWNEQFF
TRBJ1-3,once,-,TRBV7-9,TGTGCCAGCAGCATCAGGGGAGTCTCTGGAAACACCATATATTTT,CASSIRGVSGNTIYF
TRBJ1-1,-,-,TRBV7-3,TGTGCCAGCAGCTTAACTTCTGACGGGACTGAAGCTTTCTTT,CASSLTSDGTEAFF
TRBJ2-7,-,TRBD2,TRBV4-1,TGCGCCAGCAGCCAGATAGCGGGGGGGCCCTACGAGCAGTACTTC,CASSQIAGGPYEQYF
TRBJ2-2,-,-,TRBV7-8,TGTGCCAGCAGCCCCCGTCCCGGGGAGCTGTTTTTT,CASSPRPGELFF
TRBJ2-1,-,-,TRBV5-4,TGTGCCAGCAGCTTGGCCCTGGGCAGGGGGCAGTTCTTC,CASSLALGRGQFF
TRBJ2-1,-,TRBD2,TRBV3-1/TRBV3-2,TGTGCCAGCAGGCTAGCGGGGGGAACGTCCTACAATGAGCAGTTCTTC,CASRLAGGTSYNEQFF
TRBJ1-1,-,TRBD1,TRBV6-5,TGTGCCAGCAGTCCCCGACAGGGCACTGAAGCTTTCTTT,CASSPRQGTEAFF
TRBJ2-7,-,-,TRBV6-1,TGTGCCAGCAGTGAATGGAAGGGTAGGGGCGAGCAGTACTTC,CASSEWKGRGEQYF
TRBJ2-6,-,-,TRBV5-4,TGTGCCAGCAGCTTTGGGGGCGGTCCTGGGGCCAACGTCCTGACTTTC,CASSFGGGPGANVLTF
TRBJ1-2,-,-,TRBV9,TGTGCCAGCAGCCTCATGGGAGAGGGCTACACCTTC,CASSLMGEGYTF
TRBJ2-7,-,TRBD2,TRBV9,TGTGCCAGCAGCGTAGAGGGAGGGCTAGAGGAGCAGTACTTC,CASSVEGGLEEQYF
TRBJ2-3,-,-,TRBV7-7,TGTGCCAGCAGCTTAGCGCCCATAGCCTCCTTAGATACGCAGTATTTT,CASSLAPIASLDTQYF
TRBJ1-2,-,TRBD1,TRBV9,TGTGCCAGCAGCACACTGCAGGGGGACTATGGCTACACCTTC,CASSTLQGDYGYTF